The clone carrying this TCR beta chain was counted a few times. The data were taken from a study of early T cells in non-severe SARS-CoV-2 infection. Study background: Whole-blood bulk RNA, unsorted, was sequenced, and chains were unpaired.

The TCR library protocol was used to attach unique molecular identifiers. These identifiers were attached to individual cDNA molecules. TCRdb re-analysed the 5' RACE reads in MiXCR, keeping a single row per CDR3 protein. The sample holds about 70,000 distinct CDR3 sequences, about 14% seen once. The CDR3 loop spans 15 amino acids. CDR1 is SGHVS, CDR2 FNYEAQ, per germline. V lost 5 bases, J lost 4 bases, and 6 bases stayed unmatched. Sequences were derived from whole blood, sampled at baseline. This receptor was identified in an adult who was a healthcare worker with PCR-confirmed SARS-CoV-2 infection or an uninfected control (not recorded which). The gene calls are TRBV7-6 and TRBJ2-5; 11 bases align to TRBD2. CDR3 loop: CASSPTSGIGETQYF. CDR3 in DNA: TGTGCCAGCAGCCCGACTAGCGGGATCGGAGAGACCCAGTACTTC.